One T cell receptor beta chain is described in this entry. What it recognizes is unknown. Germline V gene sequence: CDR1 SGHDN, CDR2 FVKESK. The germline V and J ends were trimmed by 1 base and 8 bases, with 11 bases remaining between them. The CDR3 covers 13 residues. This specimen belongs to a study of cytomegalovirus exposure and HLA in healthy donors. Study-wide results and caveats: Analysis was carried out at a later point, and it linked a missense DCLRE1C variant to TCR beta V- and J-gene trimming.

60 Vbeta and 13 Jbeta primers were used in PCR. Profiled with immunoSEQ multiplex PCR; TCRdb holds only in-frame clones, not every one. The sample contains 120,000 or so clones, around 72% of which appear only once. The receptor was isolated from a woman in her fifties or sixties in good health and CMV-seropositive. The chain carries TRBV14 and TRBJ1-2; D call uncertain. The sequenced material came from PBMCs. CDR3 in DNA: TGTGCCAGCAGCCAAGGTGAGACGACAGGCTACACCTTC. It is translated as CASSQGETTGYTF. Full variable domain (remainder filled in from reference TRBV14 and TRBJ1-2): EAGVTQFPSHSVIEKGQTVTLRCDPISGHDNLYWYRRVMGKEIKFLLHFVKESKQDESGMPNNRFLAERTGGTYSTLKVQPAELEDSGVYFCASSQGETTGYTFGSGTRLTVV.